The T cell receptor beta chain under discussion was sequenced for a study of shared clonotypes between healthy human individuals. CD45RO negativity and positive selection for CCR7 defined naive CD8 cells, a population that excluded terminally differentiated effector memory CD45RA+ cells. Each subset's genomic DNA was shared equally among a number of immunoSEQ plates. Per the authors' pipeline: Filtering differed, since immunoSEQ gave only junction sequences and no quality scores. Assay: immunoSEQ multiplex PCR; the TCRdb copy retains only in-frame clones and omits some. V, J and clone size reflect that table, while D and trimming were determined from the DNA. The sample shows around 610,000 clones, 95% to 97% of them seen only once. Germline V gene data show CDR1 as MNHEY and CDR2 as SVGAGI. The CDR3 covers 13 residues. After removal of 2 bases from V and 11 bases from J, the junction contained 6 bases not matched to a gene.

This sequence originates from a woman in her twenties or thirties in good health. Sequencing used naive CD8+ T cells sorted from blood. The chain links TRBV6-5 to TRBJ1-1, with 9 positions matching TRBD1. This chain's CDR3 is CASSYGTGLRAFF. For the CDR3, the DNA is TGTGCCAGCAGTTACGGGACAGGGTTACGTGCTTTCTTT.